Presented here are 31 T cell receptor beta chains from one specimen sequenced in a study of vaccination and CD4 T cells after COVID-19. No cognate antigen is known for these TCRs. Scientists ran DNA taken from cultured CD4+ T cells through the Oncomine TCR Beta short-read assay for sequencing. MiXCR was run by TCRdb on the PCR reads, yielding one entry per CDR3 protein. The table lists 10,000 to 13,000 distinct CDR3 sequences, 64% of them singletons, with 34% in the top ten. Treatment specified: approximately 11-day PBMC culture with coronavirus spike peptide pools or control peptides (ViraFEST assay). Input material: CD4+ T cells from blood, cultured in vitro. The receptor set was obtained from a human donor who had recovered from COVID-19.

The chain combines TRBV6-1 with TRBJ2-7; D gene uncertain. Germline assignment: CDR1 MNHNS and CDR2 SASEGT. V lost 6 bases to trimming and J lost 9 bases, with 9 bases between them. There are 10 residues in the CDR3. CDR3 DNA sequence: TGTGCCAGCAGCGCGGCAAGGCAGTACTTC. Protein product: CASSAARQYF.

V is TRBV20-1 and J is TRBJ1-5, with D possibly TRBD1 on 5 matching bases. The CDR3 loop spans 17 amino acids. The V end lost 5 bases, the J end lost 0 bases, and 20 bases lay between the germline ends. CDR1 is DFQATT, CDR2 SNEGSKA, per germline (reference sequence). CDR3 residues: CSAGRDALGYSNQPQHF. CDR3 DNA sequence: TGCAGTGCTGGACGGGACGCCCTGGGGTATAGCAATCAGCCCCAGCATTTT.

This chain uses TRBV19 with TRBJ2-1; D is ambiguous. Trimming removed 0 bases at V and 0 bases at J, with 12 bases between. The germline V gene encodes CDR1 LNHDA and CDR2 SQIVND (reference sequence). The CDR3 contains 17 residues. CDR3 region: CASSIDPHKTSYNEQFF. CDR3 bases: TGTGCCAGTAGTATAGATCCTCACAAGACCTCCTACAATGAGCAGTTCTTC.

The sample holds a few counts of this clonotype. The V gene is TRBV7-9, the J gene TRBJ2-3; D not resolved. The CDR3 length is 13 residues. Germline V CDR1 and CDR2: SEHNR, FQNEAQ (reference sequence). The germline V and J ends were trimmed by 1 base and 10 bases, with 12 bases remaining between them. CDR3 protein: CASSLEPPWAQYF. Written as DNA, the CDR3 is TGTGCCAGCAGCTTAGAACCCCCCTGGGCGCAGTATTTT.

The gene calls are TRBV7-9 and TRBJ1-2; D not resolved. Trimming cost V 5 bases and J 3 bases, with 22 bases left between them. This CDR3 region has 17 residues. Germline lookup yields CDR1 SEHNR and CDR2 FQNEAQ (reference sequence). CDR3 sequence reads: CASSLSTSRPGDYGYTF. The DNA of the CDR3 is TGTGCCAGCAGCCTATCTACCTCCCGGCCCGGGGACTATGGCTACACCTTC.

This clonotype was seen a handful of times. The V and J genes are TRBV15 and TRBJ2-5; a weak D match, TRBD2 (5 bases). The V end lost 1 base, the J end lost 2 bases, and 8 bases lay between the germline ends. CDR3 length equals 14 residues. CDR1 LNHNV and CDR2 YYDKDF come from the germline V gene (reference sequence). CDR3 residues: CATSRATKQETQYF. CDR3 bases: TGTGCCACCAGCAGAGCGACTAAACAAGAGACCCAGTACTTC.

This clonotype was picked up one time. This chain links TRBV19 with TRBJ1-4; possibly TRBD1 for D (5 bases). The V end was cut by 5 bases, the J end by 7 bases, with 8 bases between. Germline V CDR1 and CDR2: LNHDA, SQIVND (reference sequence). The CDR3 consists of 12 residues. The CDR3 bases are TGTGCCAGTAGTGCAGGGCGTGAAAAACTGTTTTTT. Residues: CASSAGREKLFF.

The rearrangement uses TRBV20-1 and TRBJ2-1; D is unresolved. CDR1 DFQATT and CDR2 SNEGSKA come from the germline V gene (reference sequence). CDR3 length: 15 residues. Trimming took off 0 bases at V and 10 bases at J, with 19 bases between the two ends. For the CDR3, the DNA is TGCAGTGCTAGAGATCACTCTAGGGCGGCAAACGAGCAGTTCTTC. Protein: CSARDHSRAANEQFF.

Only one count was recorded for this clonotype. The CDR3 region is CAWSGGQGGNQPQHF. In nucleotides, the CDR3 is TGTGCCTGGAGTGGAGGACAGGGGGGGAATCAGCCCCAGCATTTT. The gene calls are TRBV30 and TRBJ1-5; 10 bases align to TRBD1. This CDR3 comprises 15 residues. The V gene's germline CDR1 is GTSNPN and CDR2 SVGIG (reference sequence). The V gene end was trimmed by 1 base and the J gene end by 4 bases; junction bases not matched to a gene: 4.

The chain has TRBV6-1 and TRBJ2-7, with D perhaps matching TRBD2 (6 bases). The ends were cut back, 6 bases at V and 2 bases at J, with 20 bases in the middle. Germline CDR1 and CDR2: MNHNS and SASEGT. The CDR3 runs to 16 residues. The CDR3 region has the DNA TGTGCCAGCAGGCGCGGTGCTTCTAGCGCCCCCTACGAGCAGTACTTC. Its translation is CASRRGASSAPYEQYF.

The chain recombines TRBV11-3 with TRBJ2-5; 9 bases map to TRBD1. Germline CDR1 and CDR2: SGHNT and YENEEA. The J segment lost 5 bases and the V segment lost 5 bases, leaving 9 bases of the junction unmatched. This CDR3 has 15 residues. The CDR3 coding sequence is TGTGCCAGCAGCGTGCACAGGGGGCTTAGGGAGACCCAGTACTTC. Residues: CASSVHRGLRETQYF.

The chain joins TRBV20-1 to TRBJ1-5, with D unresolved. Trimming stripped 7 bases from V and 0 bases from J, with 7 bases between. In germline, CDR1 is DFQATT, CDR2 SNEGSKA (reference sequence). The length of the CDR3 is 12 residues. CDR3 residues: CSVIDSNQPQHF. The DNA for the CDR3 is TGCAGTGTCATAGATAGCAATCAGCCCCAGCATTTT.

This clonotype showed up just a few times. The chain carries TRBV20-1 and TRBJ2-7; TRBD1 matches 9 bases. Per the germline V gene, CDR1 is DFQATT and CDR2 is SNEGSKA (reference sequence). This CDR3 has 14 residues. Trimming took 3 bases from V and 2 from J; bases not matched to a gene: 5. CDR3 nucleotides: TGCAGTGCTAGTCCCGGGACAGGGACCTACGAGCAGTACTTC. This translates into CSASPGTGTYEQYF.

This clonotype was seen a handful of times. The V and J genes are TRBV21-1 and TRBJ2-5; the table assigns TRBD2, which was not confirmed against the DNA. TRBV21-1 counts as a pseudogene. This CDR3 contains 16 residues. CDR3 bases: TGTGCCAGCAGCAATGGGGATAAGGGAGGGAGGGAGACCCAGTACTTC. Translated: CASSNGDKGGRETQYF.

CDR3 bases: TGTGCCAGCAGTACAGTCCCCCCAGGGGGTAATGAAAAACTGTTTTTT. Protein sequence: CASSTVPPGGNEKLFF. The rearrangement links TRBV27 to TRBJ1-4; 7 bases agree with TRBD1. Germline V lookup: CDR1 MNHEY, CDR2 SMNVEV (reference sequence). After removal of 5 bases from V and 4 bases from J, the junction contained 10 bases not matched to a gene. This CDR3 region has 16 residues.

This clonotype has a handful of counts. This sequence joins TRBV27 and TRBJ2-1, with 12 bases aligning to TRBD2. The CDR3 covers 16 residues. The V gene's germline CDR1 is MNHEY and CDR2 SMNVEV (reference sequence). J was trimmed by 2 bases and V by 4 bases; bases with no gene match: 3. This CDR3 reads CASSYTSGRPYNEQFF. Written as DNA, the CDR3 is TGTGCCAGCAGTTATACTAGCGGGAGGCCCTACAATGAGCAGTTCTTC.

This chain joins TRBV6-1 and TRBJ1-3, with D uncertain. The CDR3 is made up of 16 amino acids. Germline CDR1 is MNHNS and CDR2 is SASEGT. Trimming removed 4 bases from V and 2 bases from J, with 15 bases in between. The CDR3 reads CASSASGSVTGNTIYF. The DNA for the CDR3 is TGTGCCAGCAGTGCCTCGGGGAGTGTTACTGGAAACACCATATATTTT.

The V and J genes are TRBV11-3 and TRBJ2-5; no clear D gene. With 5 bases removed from V and 1 base from J, the gap between germline ends came to 11 bases. CDR3 length equals 14 residues. Germline CDR1 reads SGHNT; CDR2 reads YENEEA. In DNA, the CDR3 is TGTGCCAGCAGCCCCGGAAGTAGCCAAGAGACCCAGTACTTC. Its protein is CASSPGSSQETQYF.

The chain couples TRBV7-9 to TRBJ2-7; 7 nucleotides match TRBD2. The length of the CDR3 is 15 residues. Germline V gene lookup returns CDR1 SEHNR and CDR2 FQNEAQ (reference sequence). V shed 5 bases and J 5 bases; nucleotides not matched to a gene: 12. The CDR3 DNA sequence: TGTGCCAGCAGCCCCCGTGGCGCGGGAGTACACGAGCAGTACTTC. Translation gives CASSPRGAGVHEQYF.

The rearrangement uses TRBV5-1 and TRBJ2-3; D is unresolved. This CDR3 spans 15 amino acids. V was clipped by 3 bases and J by 2 bases, with 13 bases between them. Germline assignment: CDR1 SGHRS and CDR2 YFSETQ. CDR3 sequence: CASSWLGGDTDTQYF. Written as DNA, the CDR3 is TGCGCCAGCAGCTGGCTGGGTGGAGACACAGATACGCAGTATTTT.

The CDR3, as DNA: TGTGCCAGCAGCTTAGGAATACGAGGGGACGCTTTCTTT. Protein: CASSLGIRGDAFF. V is TRBV7-2 and J is TRBJ1-1, with a tentative D call TRBD1 (5 bases). Germline V CDR1 and CDR2: SGHTA, FQGNSA. Trimming took 1 base from V and 11 from J, leaving 14 bases between them. CDR3 size: 13 residues. Using reference TRBV7-2 and TRBJ1-1 for the parts outside the CDR3, the full variable domain is GAGVSQSPSNKVTEKGKDVELRCDPISGHTALYWYRQSLGQGLEFLIYFQGNSAPDKSGLPSDRFSAERTGGSVSTLTIQRTQQEDSAVYLCASSLGIRGDAFFGQGTRLTVV.

The V gene is TRBV20-1, the J gene TRBJ1-2; D is undetermined. This CDR3 is 12 amino acids long. Germline CDR1 reads DFQATT; CDR2 reads SNEGSKA (reference sequence). The germline V and J ends were trimmed by 8 bases and 1 base, with 11 bases remaining between them. CDR3 sequence: CSTHRGNYGYTF. The CDR3 nucleotides read TGCAGTACCCATCGGGGTAACTATGGCTACACCTTC.

This clonotype has a handful of counts. This CDR3 is CSATTGEAKNIQYF. As DNA, the CDR3 is TGCAGTGCCACGACCGGGGAAGCCAAAAACATTCAGTACTTC. The V call is TRBV20-1, the J call TRBJ2-4, with D possibly TRBD2 on 5 matching bases. CDR1 is DFQATT, CDR2 SNEGSKA, per germline (reference sequence). The CDR3 loop spans 14 amino acids. The V and J ends lost 6 bases and 0 bases respectively, with 12 bases between them.

This clonotype was recorded a few times. The J gene is TRBJ2-2, the V gene TRBV7-9; possibly TRBD1 for D (6 bases). The CDR3 is made up of 18 amino acids. Trimming left V 1 base short and J 0 bases short, with 15 bases between. The germline CDR1 and CDR2 sequences are SEHNR and FQNEAQ (reference sequence). The CDR3 reads CASSLVTRGRTNTGELFF. For the CDR3, the DNA is TGTGCCAGCAGCTTAGTTACCAGGGGAAGGACGAACACCGGGGAGCTGTTTTTT.

This clonotype showed up just a few times. This sequence joins TRBV7-9 and TRBJ1-1; D possibly corresponds to TRBD1 (6 bases). Germline loops: CDR1 SEHNR, CDR2 FQNEAQ (reference sequence). The V end lost 1 base, the J end lost 3 bases, and 15 bases lay between the germline ends. The CDR3 has 16 amino acids. The DNA for the CDR3 is TGTGCCAGCAGCTTAGGGATGGGGGGCGCTTACACTGAAGCTTTCTTT. Encoded protein: CASSLGMGGAYTEAFF.

This chain uses TRBV20-1 with TRBJ2-6; 7 bases match TRBD2. The CDR3 totals 16 residues. From germline, CDR1 is DFQATT and CDR2 SNEGSKA (reference sequence). Trimming took 7 bases from V and 0 from J; bases not matched to a gene: 9. The CDR3 DNA sequence: TGCAGTGGCACAGGCGGGAGCGACTCTGGGGCCAACGTCCTGACTTTC. Translation: CSGTGGSDSGANVLTF.

The rearrangement joins TRBV7-8 to TRBJ1-2, with 9 bases identical to TRBD1. CDR3 length: 15 amino acids. Trimming cost V 0 bases and J 7 bases; bases outside gene matches: 6. Per germline, CDR1 SGHVS and CDR2 FQNEAQ. CDR3: CASSLASGTGFGYTF. The CDR3 DNA follows: TGTGCCAGCAGCTTAGCTTCCGGGACAGGGTTTGGCTACACCTTC. The variable domain in full, with the rest retrieved from reference TRBV7-8 and TRBJ1-2, is GAGVSQSPRYKVAKRGQDVALRCDPISGHVSLFWYQQALGQGPEFLTYFQNEAQLDKSGLPSDRFFAERPEGSVSTLKIQRTQQEDSAVYLCASSLASGTGFGYTFGSGTRLTVV.

The chain links TRBV6-5 to TRBJ1-5; TRBD1 aligns across 9 bases. Unmatched junction bases numbered 1, after V lost 4 bases and J lost 3 bases. Germline CDR1 and CDR2: MNHEY and SVGAGI. The CDR3 has 14 residues. The CDR3 reads CASSWDRDNQPQHF. CDR3 in DNA: TGTGCCAGCAGTTGGGACAGGGACAATCAGCCCCAGCATTTT.

V and J are TRBV7-2 and TRBJ2-1; no definite D call. The V gene's germline CDR1 is SGHTA and CDR2 FQGNSA. V gave up 4 bases and J gave up 5 bases, with 9 bases separating them. CDR3 length equals 13 residues. CDR3 DNA sequence: TGTGCCAGCAGCTCCCGAGGACACAATGAGCAGTTCTTC. Protein sequence: CASSSRGHNEQFF.

DNA for the CDR3: TGTGCCAGCAGCCCGGATCTCAGGGGTACAGATACGCAGTATTTT. Residues: CASSPDLRGTDTQYF. The chain uses TRBV7-8 and TRBJ2-3; TRBD1 is a possible D gene (6 bases). This CDR3 is 15 amino acids long. Trimming took 5 bases from V and 3 from J, leaving 15 bases between them. Germline lookup yields CDR1 SGHVS and CDR2 FQNEAQ.

The chain is built from TRBV27 and TRBJ1-5, with a weak D call TRBD1 (6 bases). This CDR3 is built from 13 residues. V was cut by 8 bases and J by 9 bases, with 17 bases left in between. Germline CDR1 is MNHEY and CDR2 is SMNVEV (reference sequence). The CDR3 here is CASGPVQGGPQHF. In DNA, the CDR3 is TGTGCCAGCGGCCCGGTACAGGGAGGGCCCCAGCATTTT.